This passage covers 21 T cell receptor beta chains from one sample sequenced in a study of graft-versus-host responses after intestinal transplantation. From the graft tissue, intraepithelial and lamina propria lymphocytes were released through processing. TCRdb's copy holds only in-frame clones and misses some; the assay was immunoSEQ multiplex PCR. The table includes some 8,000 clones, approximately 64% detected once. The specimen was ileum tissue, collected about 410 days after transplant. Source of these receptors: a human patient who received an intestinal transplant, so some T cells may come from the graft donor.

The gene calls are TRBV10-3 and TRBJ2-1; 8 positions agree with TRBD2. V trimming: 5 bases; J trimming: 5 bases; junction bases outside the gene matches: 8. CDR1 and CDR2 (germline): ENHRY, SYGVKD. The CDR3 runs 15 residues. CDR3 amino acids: CAISTSRGGNNEQFF. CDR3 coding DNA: TGTGCCATCAGTACCTCCCGGGGGGGGAACAATGAGCAGTTCTTC.

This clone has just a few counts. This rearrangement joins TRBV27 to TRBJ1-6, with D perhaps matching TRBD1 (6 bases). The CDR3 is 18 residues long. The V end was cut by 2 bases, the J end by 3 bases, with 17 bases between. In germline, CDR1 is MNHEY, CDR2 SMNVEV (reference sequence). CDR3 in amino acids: CASSLSGAGGIYNSPLHF. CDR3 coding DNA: TGTGCCAGCAGTTTAAGTGGGGCTGGGGGCATCTATAATTCACCCCTCCACTTT.

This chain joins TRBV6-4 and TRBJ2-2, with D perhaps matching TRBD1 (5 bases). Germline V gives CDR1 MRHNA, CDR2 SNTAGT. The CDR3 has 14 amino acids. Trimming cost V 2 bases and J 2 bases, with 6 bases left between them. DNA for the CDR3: TGTGCCAGCAGTGACGACAGAAACACCGGGGAGCTGTTTTTT. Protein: CASSDDRNTGELFF.

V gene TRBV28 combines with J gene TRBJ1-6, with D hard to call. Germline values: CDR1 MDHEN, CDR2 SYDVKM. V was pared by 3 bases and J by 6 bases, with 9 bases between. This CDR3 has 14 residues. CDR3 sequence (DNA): TGTGCCAGCAGTTTGGTACAGAGTAATTCACCCCTCCACTTT. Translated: CASSLVQSNSPLHF.

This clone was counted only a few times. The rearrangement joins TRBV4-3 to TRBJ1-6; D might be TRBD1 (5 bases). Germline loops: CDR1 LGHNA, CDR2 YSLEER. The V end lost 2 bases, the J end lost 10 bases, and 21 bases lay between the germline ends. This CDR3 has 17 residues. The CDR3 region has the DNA TGCGCCAGCAGCCAAAGCCCGCACCGGACAATTAGATCACCCCTCCACTTT. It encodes CASSQSPHRTIRSPLHF.

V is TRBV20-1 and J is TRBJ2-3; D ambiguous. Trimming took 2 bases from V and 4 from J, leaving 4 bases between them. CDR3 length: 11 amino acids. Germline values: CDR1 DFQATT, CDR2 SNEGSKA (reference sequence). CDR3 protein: CSARFPDTQYF. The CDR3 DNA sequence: TGCAGTGCTAGATTCCCAGATACGCAGTATTTT.

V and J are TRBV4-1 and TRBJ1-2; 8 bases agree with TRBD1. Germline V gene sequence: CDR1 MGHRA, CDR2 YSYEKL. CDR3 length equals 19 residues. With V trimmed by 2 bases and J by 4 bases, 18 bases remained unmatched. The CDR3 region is CASSQPQGAGGAEFYGYTF. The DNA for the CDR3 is TGCGCCAGCAGCCAACCTCAGGGGGCGGGGGGTGCGGAATTCTATGGCTACACCTTC.

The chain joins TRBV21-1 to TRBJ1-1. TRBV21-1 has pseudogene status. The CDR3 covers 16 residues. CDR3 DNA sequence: TGTGCCACACATGAACCCCCACGGGAGGCGAACACTGAAGCTTTCTTT. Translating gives CATHEPPREANTEAFF.

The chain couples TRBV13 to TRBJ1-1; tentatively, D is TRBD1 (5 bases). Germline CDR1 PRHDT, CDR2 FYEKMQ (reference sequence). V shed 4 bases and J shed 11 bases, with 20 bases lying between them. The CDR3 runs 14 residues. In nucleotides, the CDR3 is TGTGCCAGCAGCTCCCAGTGGGGCCCTAACGGGGCTTTCTTT. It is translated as CASSSQWGPNGAFF.

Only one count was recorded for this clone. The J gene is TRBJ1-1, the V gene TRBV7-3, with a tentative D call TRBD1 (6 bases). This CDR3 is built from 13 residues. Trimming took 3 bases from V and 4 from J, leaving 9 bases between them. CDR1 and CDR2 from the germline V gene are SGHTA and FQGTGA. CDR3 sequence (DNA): TGTGCCAGCAGCTTGGGAGGGGGCACTGAAGCTTTCTTT. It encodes CASSLGGGTEAFF.

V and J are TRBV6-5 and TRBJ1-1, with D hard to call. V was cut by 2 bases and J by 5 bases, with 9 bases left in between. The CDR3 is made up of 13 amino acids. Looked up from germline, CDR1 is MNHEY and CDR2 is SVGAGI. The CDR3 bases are TGTGCCAGCAGTTACGAGGGCAGGACTGAAGCTTTCTTT. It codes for CASSYEGRTEAFF.

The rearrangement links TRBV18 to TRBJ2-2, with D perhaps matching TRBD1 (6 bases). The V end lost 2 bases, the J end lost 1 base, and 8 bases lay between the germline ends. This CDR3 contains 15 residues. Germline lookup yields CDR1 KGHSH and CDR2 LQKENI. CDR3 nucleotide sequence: TGTGCCAGCTCACCATCGGACAGGAACACCGGGGAGCTGTTTTTT. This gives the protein CASSPSDRNTGELFF.

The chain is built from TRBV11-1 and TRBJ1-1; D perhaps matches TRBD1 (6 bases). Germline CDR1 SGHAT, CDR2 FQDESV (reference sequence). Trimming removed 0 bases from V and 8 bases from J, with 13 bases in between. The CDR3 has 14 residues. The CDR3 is CASSLALGGPEAFF. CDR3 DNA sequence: TGTGCCAGCAGCTTAGCGCTAGGGGGACCAGAAGCTTTCTTT.

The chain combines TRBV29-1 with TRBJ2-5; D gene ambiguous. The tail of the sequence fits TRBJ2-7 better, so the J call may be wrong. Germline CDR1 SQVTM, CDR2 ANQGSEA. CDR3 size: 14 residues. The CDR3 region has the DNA TGCAGCGTTGAAGACCGCGCCGAACATGGCGAGCAGTACTTC. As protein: CSVEDRAEHGEQYF.

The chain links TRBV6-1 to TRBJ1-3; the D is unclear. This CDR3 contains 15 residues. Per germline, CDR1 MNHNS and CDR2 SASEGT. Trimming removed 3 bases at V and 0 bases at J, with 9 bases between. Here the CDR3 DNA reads TGTGCCAGCAGTGAGACGTTATACTCTGGAAACACCATATATTTT. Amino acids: CASSETLYSGNTIYF.

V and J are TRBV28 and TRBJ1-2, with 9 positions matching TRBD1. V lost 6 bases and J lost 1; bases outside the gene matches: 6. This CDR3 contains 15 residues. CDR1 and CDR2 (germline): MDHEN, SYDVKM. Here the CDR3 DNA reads TGTGCCAGCAGCTCGGGACAGGGCTTTAACTATGGCTACACCTTC. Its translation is CASSSGQGFNYGYTF.

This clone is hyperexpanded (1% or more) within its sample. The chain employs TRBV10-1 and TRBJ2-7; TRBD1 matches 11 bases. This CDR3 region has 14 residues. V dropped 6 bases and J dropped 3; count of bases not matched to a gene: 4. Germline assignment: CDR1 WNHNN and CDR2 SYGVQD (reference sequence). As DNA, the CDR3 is TGCGCCAGCAGCGGGACAGGGGGAATCTACGAGCAGTACTTC. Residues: CASSGTGGIYEQYF.

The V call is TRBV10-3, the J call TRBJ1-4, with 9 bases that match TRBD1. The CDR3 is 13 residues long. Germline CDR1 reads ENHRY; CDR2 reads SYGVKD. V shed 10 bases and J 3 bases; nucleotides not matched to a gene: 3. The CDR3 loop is CASRTGANEKLFF. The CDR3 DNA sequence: TGTGCCAGCAGGACAGGGGCTAATGAAAAACTGTTTTTT.

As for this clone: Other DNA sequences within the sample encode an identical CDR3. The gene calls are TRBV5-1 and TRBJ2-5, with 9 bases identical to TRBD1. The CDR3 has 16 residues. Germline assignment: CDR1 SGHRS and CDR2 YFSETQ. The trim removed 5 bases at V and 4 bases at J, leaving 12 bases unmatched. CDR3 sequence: CASRPPQGAGGETQYF. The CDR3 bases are TGCGCCAGCAGGCCGCCACAGGGGGCTGGGGGAGAGACCCAGTACTTC.

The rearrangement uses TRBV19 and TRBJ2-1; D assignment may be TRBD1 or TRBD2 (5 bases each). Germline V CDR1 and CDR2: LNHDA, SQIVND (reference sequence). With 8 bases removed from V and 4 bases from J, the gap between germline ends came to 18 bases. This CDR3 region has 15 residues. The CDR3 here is CASVKGPPLYNEQFF. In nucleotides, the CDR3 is TGTGCCAGTGTCAAGGGACCCCCTCTTTACAATGAGCAGTTCTTC.

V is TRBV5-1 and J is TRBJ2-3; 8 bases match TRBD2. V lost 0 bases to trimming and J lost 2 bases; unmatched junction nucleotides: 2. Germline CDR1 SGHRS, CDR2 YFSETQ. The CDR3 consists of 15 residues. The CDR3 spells CASSLVAGYTDTQYF. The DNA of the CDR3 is TGCGCCAGCAGCTTGGTAGCGGGGTACACAGATACGCAGTATTTT.